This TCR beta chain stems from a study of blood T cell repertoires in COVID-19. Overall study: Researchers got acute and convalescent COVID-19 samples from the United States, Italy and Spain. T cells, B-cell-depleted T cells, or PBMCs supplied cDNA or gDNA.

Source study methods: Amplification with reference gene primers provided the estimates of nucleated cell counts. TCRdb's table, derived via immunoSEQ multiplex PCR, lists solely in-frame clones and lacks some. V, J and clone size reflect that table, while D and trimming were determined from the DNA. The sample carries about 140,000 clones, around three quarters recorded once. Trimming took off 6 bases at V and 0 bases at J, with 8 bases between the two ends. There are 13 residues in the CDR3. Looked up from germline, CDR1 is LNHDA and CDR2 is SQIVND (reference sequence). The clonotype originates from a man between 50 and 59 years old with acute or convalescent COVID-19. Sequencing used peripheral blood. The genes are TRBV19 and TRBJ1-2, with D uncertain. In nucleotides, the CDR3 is TGTGCCAGTAGCGGGTTTTCTAACTATGGCTACACCTTC. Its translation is CASSGFSNYGYTF.